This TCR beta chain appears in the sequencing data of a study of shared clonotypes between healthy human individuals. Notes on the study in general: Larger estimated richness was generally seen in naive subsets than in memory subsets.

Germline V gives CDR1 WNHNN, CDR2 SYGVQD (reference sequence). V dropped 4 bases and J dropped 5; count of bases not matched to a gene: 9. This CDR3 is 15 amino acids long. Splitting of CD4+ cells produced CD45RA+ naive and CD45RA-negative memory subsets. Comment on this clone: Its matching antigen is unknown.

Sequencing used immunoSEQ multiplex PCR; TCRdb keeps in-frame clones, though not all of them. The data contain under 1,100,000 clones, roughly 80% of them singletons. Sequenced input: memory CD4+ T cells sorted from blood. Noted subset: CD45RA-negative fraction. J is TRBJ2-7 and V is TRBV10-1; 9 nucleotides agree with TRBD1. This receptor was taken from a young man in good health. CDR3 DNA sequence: TGCGCCAGCAGTGGAAGAGGGGACAGGGTCGACGAGCAGTACTTC. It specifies CASSGRGDRVDEQYF.